This entry lists 3 T cell receptor beta chains sequenced from one sample in a study of shared clonotypes between healthy human individuals. Only in-frame clones appear in the TCRdb table, and some are missing; sequencing was by immunoSEQ multiplex PCR. This sample has fewer than 850,000 clones, with 55% to 75% found just once. Sequenced material: memory CD4+ T cells sorted from blood. Stated subset: CD45RA-negative fraction. The receptors were gathered from a woman aged 25-40 years in good health.

CDR3 DNA: TGTGCCAGCGCAACTAGCGGGAGAATCAAAAACATTCAGTACTTC. Amino acids: CASATSGRIKNIQYF. V is TRBV27 and J is TRBJ2-4; TRBD2 matches at 11 bases. The ends lost 8 bases at V and 3 bases at J; junction bases unmatched: 6. CDR3 length: 15 amino acids. Germline CDR1 MNHEY, CDR2 SMNVEV (reference sequence).

V usage is TRBV28 and J usage is TRBJ2-3, with 9 bases lining up with TRBD1. Losses at the gene ends were 8 bases for V and 3 bases for J; bases not matched to a gene: 9. The germline CDR1 and CDR2 sequences are MDHEN and SYDVKM. The CDR3 length is 15 residues. As DNA, the CDR3 is TGTGCCAGCGGCATAGGGACAGGGTCAACAGATACGCAGTATTTT. Translation: CASGIGTGSTDTQYF.

The CDR3 loop reads CASSPMDGRRSYF. CDR3 in DNA: TGTGCCAGCAGCCCGATGGACGGGCGCCGATCGTACTTC. The chain is built from TRBV12-1 and TRBJ2-4. TRBV12-1 is termed a pseudogene. The CDR3 is 13 amino acids.